This TCR beta chain originates from a study of Ad26.COV2.S vaccination and SARS-CoV-2 variants. The repertoire was sequenced with immunoSEQ multiplex PCR; TCRdb's copy has only in-frame clones and lacks some. The repertoire consists of about 370,000 clones, with about nine tenths occurring once and the leading ten covering 3% to 4.5%. As for treatment: some 19 received Ad26.COV2.S at low or high dose, single or two shots; five or six received placebo; per-sample allocation not given. Material that was analyzed had been drawn on day 63 after the first vaccine or placebo injection. Boston hosted the donor, who was an adult aged 18-55 years. This receptor was taken from a person aged 18-65 years who received the Ad26.COV2.S COVID-19 vaccine or a placebo. This sample comprised peripheral blood, obtained in a trial of Ad26.COV2.S vaccine versus placebo.

The chain's CDR3 is CASSLGTKGNSPLHF. The CDR3 bases are TGTGCCAGCAGCCTGGGGACAAAAGGGAATTCACCCCTCCACTTT. The chain recombines TRBV5-4 with TRBJ1-6; D may be TRBD1 (6 bases). Trimming removed 4 bases at V and 7 bases at J, with 15 bases between. The CDR3 has 15 residues. Germline V gene lookup returns CDR1 SGHNT and CDR2 YYREEE (reference sequence). Based on the CDR3 plus reference TRBV5-4 and TRBJ1-6, the full variable domain is ETGVTQSPTHLIKTRGQQVTLRCSSQSGHNTVSWYQQALGQGPQFIFQYYREEENGRGNFPPRFSGLQFPNYSSELNVNALELDDSALYLCASSLGTKGNSPLHFGNGTRLTVT.